Below are 28 T cell receptor beta chains sequenced from a single sample in a study of T cell clusters in autoimmune cytopenias. One tube held mixed TRB-A and TRB-B primer pools for touch-down PCR. Using the multiplex PCR reads, TCRdb records one entry per CDR3 protein without DNA. The sample totals 9,500 to 15,000 distinct CDR3 sequences; its top ten clones hold approximately 3.2%. Each sample's input was approximately 270 ng genomic DNA, 35,000 to 40,000 genome equivalents. The same sample was also studied in work on T cell repertoires in aging, cancer and after chemotherapy.

The sample was peripheral blood. These receptors were collected from a human donor in good health.

The J gene is TRBJ1-1, the V gene TRBV6-2 or TRBV6-3; the TCRdb call, TRBD1, lacks DNA for checking. CDR3 length: 15 residues. Per germline, CDR1 MNHEY and CDR2 SVGEGT. The chain's CDR3 is CASSGTDRGKPEAFF.

By frequency, this clonotype is medium-sized. The gene calls are TRBV7-2 and TRBJ1-1. CDR1 is SGHTA, CDR2 FQGNSA, per germline. This CDR3 is 13 amino acids long. Here the CDR3 reads CASSLELRTEAFF.

This clonotype is medium-sized by frequency. The chain links TRBV11-1 to TRBJ2-1. Germline values: CDR1 SGHAT, CDR2 FQDESV (reference sequence). This CDR3 comprises 15 residues. The chain's CDR3 is CASSFETGAYNEQFF. The variable domain in full, completed from reference TRBV11-1 and TRBJ2-1, reads EAEVAQSPRYKITEKSQAVAFWCDPISGHATLYWYRQILGQGPELLVQFQDESVVDDSQLPKDRFSAERLKGVDSTLKIQPAELGDSAMYLCASSFETGAYNEQFFGPGTRLTVL.

The chain has TRBV7-3 and TRBJ2-2; lacking DNA, the TRBD1 call made by TCRdb goes unchecked. The CDR3 is 16 amino acids. Germline V CDR1 and CDR2: SGHTA, FQGTGA. The CDR3 is CASSYTGTGTSGELFF.

The chain uses TRBV27 and TRBJ2-7; TCRdb gives TRBD2 as the D gene, but with no DNA this cannot be confirmed. From germline, CDR1 is MNHEY and CDR2 SMNVEV (reference sequence). The CDR3 spans 15 residues. The CDR3 is CASSRRTSGDYEQYF.

The chain combines TRBV5-4 with TRBJ2-7; TCRdb's assignment of TRBD2 cannot be checked, as there is no DNA. The CDR3 extends over 14 amino acids. Per the germline V gene, CDR1 is SGHNT and CDR2 is YYREEE (reference sequence). The CDR3 is CASSTSGESYEQYF.

By frequency, this clonotype registers medium-sized (0.01 to 0.1%). The chain employs TRBV30 and TRBJ1-2. The germline V gene has CDR1 GTSNPN and CDR2 SVGIG (reference sequence). This CDR3 spans 11 amino acids. The CDR3 loop reads CAWSKNYGYTF.

CDR3 loop: CASSPPPGFWVLEETQYF. The V and J genes are TRBV7-2 and TRBJ2-5; TCRdb names TRBD1, which stays unverified in the absence of DNA. Germline V CDR1 and CDR2: SGHTA, FQGNSA. CDR3 length equals 18 residues.

This sequence joins TRBV6-2 or TRBV6-3 and TRBJ2-4. The CDR3 has 12 residues. Germline V gene data show CDR1 as MNHEY and CDR2 as SVGEGT. The CDR3 protein is CASSPAQNIQYF.

This rearrangement joins TRBV4-3 to TRBJ2-1; TCRdb gives TRBD1 as the D gene, but with no DNA this cannot be confirmed. This CDR3 is built from 15 residues. Germline V lookup: CDR1 LGHNA, CDR2 YSLEER. The CDR3 protein is CASSQERGIYNEQFF.

The CDR3 region is CASRRGPISSYEQYF. The chain links TRBV7-2 to TRBJ2-7; TCRdb designates TRBD2, a call that cannot be tested without DNA. CDR1 is SGHTA and CDR2 is FQGNSA in the germline V gene. The CDR3 extends over 15 amino acids.

The rearrangement uses TRBV5-1 and TRBJ1-1; TCRdb's D call of TRBD1 is untestable without DNA. The CDR3 has 13 residues. Germline loops: CDR1 SGHRS, CDR2 YFSETQ. CDR3 sequence: CASGSQGITEAFF.

The V and J genes are TRBV6-5 and TRBJ1-2; the D call of TRBD1 rests on TCRdb alone, since no DNA is present to check it. This CDR3 spans 12 amino acids. Germline CDR1 MNHEY, CDR2 SVGAGI. The CDR3 loop is CASTGGDYGYTF.

Considering frequency, this clonotype is medium-sized (0.01 to 0.1%). The chain links TRBV12-3 or TRBV12-4 to TRBJ1-2. This CDR3 has 13 residues. CDR3 sequence: CASSLDTRDGYTF.

The V gene is TRBV6-5, the J gene TRBJ2-1; checking the TCRdb D call of TRBD1 is not possible without DNA. This CDR3 is built from 18 residues. The V gene's germline CDR1 is MNHEY and CDR2 SVGAGI. CDR3 sequence reads: CASTRGGVRSSVRNEQFF.

This CDR3 reads CASRGQGALGELFF. The chain is built from TRBV6-5 and TRBJ2-2; TCRdb calls TRBD1, which cannot be checked without DNA. CDR1 and CDR2 (germline): MNHEY, SVGAGI. This CDR3 is built from 14 residues.

The chain links TRBV6-2 or TRBV6-3 to TRBJ1-2; no DNA is available, so the TRBD1 call from TCRdb remains unchecked. This CDR3 is built from 15 residues. CDR1 and CDR2 (germline): MNHEY, SVGEGT. Here the CDR3 reads CASSLDRESLAGYTF.

V usage is TRBV7-2 and J usage is TRBJ2-7. Germline V gene lookup returns CDR1 SGHTA and CDR2 FQGNSA. The CDR3 is made up of 11 amino acids. CDR3 amino acids: CASSLGQEQYF.

The rearrangement uses TRBV6-2 or TRBV6-3 and TRBJ1-5; the TCRdb D gene call, TRBD1, has no DNA to confirm it. Germline V gene sequence: CDR1 MNHEY, CDR2 SVGEGT. The CDR3 is 20 residues long. CDR3 loop: CASSNRDRGRGSWSNQPQHF.

This clonotype is identified as medium-sized from frequency. CDR3 in amino acids: CASSNGETQYF. The rearrangement joins TRBV19 to TRBJ2-5. This CDR3 has 11 amino acids. Germline CDR1 is LNHDA and CDR2 is SQIVND (reference sequence). The entire variable domain, with the rest obtained from reference TRBV19 and TRBJ2-5, is as follows: DGGITQSPKYLFRKEGQNVTLSCEQNLNHDAMYWYRQDPGQGLRLIYYSQIVNDFQKGDIAEGYSVSREKKESFPLTVTSAQKNPTAFYLCASSNGETQYFGPGTRLLVL.

This clonotype counts as medium-sized by frequency. This rearrangement joins TRBV6-6 to TRBJ2-3. This CDR3 region has 14 residues. CDR1 and CDR2 (germline): MNHNY, SVGAGI (reference sequence). The CDR3 reads CASSYDSPTDTQYF.

The chain recombines TRBV5-6 with TRBJ1-3. The CDR3 has 16 amino acids. Germline V CDR1 and CDR2: SGHDT, YYEEEE. The CDR3 sequence: CASSPGMTDSGNTIYF.

The CDR3 sequence: CASSRVGTENEKLFF. The genes are TRBV19 and TRBJ1-4; TCRdb's D call, TRBD1, is unchecked because there is no DNA. The CDR3 runs 15 residues. CDR1 LNHDA and CDR2 SQIVND come from the germline V gene (reference sequence).

V and J are TRBV19 and TRBJ1-1; TCRdb calls TRBD1, which cannot be checked without DNA. Per the germline V gene, CDR1 is LNHDA and CDR2 is SQIVND (reference sequence). The CDR3 spans 19 residues. The CDR3 reads CASSIDLETGELYGPEAFF.

The chain couples TRBV25-1 to TRBJ2-1; with no DNA, the TCRdb D assignment of TRBD2 cannot be verified. The germline V gene has CDR1 MGHDK and CDR2 SYGVNS. This CDR3 has 15 residues. This chain's CDR3 is CASSKTSRGVGEQFF.

V usage is TRBV7-2 and J usage is TRBJ1-3; there is no DNA to check the TCRdb D call of TRBD1. The CDR3 consists of 16 residues. The V gene's germline CDR1 is SGHTA and CDR2 FQGNSA. The CDR3 sequence is CASSLYVGGSGNTIYF. Full variable domain (rest looked up from reference TRBV7-2 and TRBJ1-3): GAGVSQSPSNKVTEKGKDVELRCDPISGHTALYWYRQSLGQGLEFLIYFQGNSAPDKSGLPSDRFSAERTGGSVSTLTIQRTQQEDSAVYLCASSLYVGGSGNTIYFGEGSWLTVV.

The rearrangement links TRBV28 to TRBJ1-1; absent DNA, TCRdb's TRBD1 call cannot be checked. Germline V CDR1 and CDR2: MDHEN, SYDVKM. The CDR3 has 14 amino acids. This CDR3 reads CASSSPPGTGEAFF. Using reference TRBV28 and TRBJ1-1 for the parts outside the CDR3, the full variable domain is DVKVTQSSRYLVKRTGEKVFLECVQDMDHENMFWYRQDPGLGLRLIYFSYDVKMKEKGDIPEGYSVSREKKERFSLILESASTNQTSMYLCASSSPPGTGEAFFGQGTRLTVV.

CDR3 region: CSAQRAGSYNEQFF. The V and J genes are TRBV20-1 and TRBJ2-1; TCRdb's D call, TRBD2, is unchecked because there is no DNA. From germline, CDR1 is DFQATT and CDR2 SNEGSKA (reference sequence). There are 14 residues in the CDR3.